Listed below are T cell receptor beta chains from one sample, sequenced in a study of blood T cell repertoires in COVID-19. The method was immunoSEQ multiplex PCR; TCRdb's version includes in-frame clones alone and lacks a portion of them. The table lists about 210,000 clones, 92% of them singletons, with approximately 1.2% in the top ten. Material: peripheral blood. All receptors derive from a man under 40 with acute or convalescent COVID-19. The CDR3 runs from the conserved cysteine through the conserved F or W. A D gene is named only where the DNA matches it firmly. Not every row has a clone size; where given, it reads once, few, many or a size class.

len	d_gene	abundance	j_gene	v_gene	CDR3nt	CDR3aa
15	.	.	TRBJ1-5	TRBV30	TGTGCCTGGAGTGTGGGGGACTTCTCTAATCAGCCCCAGCATTTT	CAWSVGDFSNQPQHF
10	.	.	TRBJ2-2	TRBV12-3/TRBV12-4	TGTGCCAGCAGCCAGTGGGAGCTGTTTTTT	CASSQWELFF
14	TRBD1	.	TRBJ1-1	TRBV7-9	TGTGCCAGCAGCTTAGAAGGACAGGGGATCCAAGCTTTCTTT	CASSLEGQGIQAFF
16	TRBD2	once	TRBJ2-1	TRBV5-1	TGCGCCAGCTTCGGACTAGCGGGAGTGAATTACAATGAGCAGTTCTTC	CASFGLAGVNYNEQFF
16	TRBD1	.	TRBJ1-1	TRBV5-1	TGCGCCAGCAGCCACGGGTTGGTAGGGGGCGGCTCTGAAGCTTTCTTT	CASSHGLVGGGSEAFF
14	TRBD2	.	TRBJ2-1	TRBV19	TGTGCCAGTACTCGGACTAGCGGTCCTTATGAGCAGTTCTTC	CASTRTSGPYEQFF
12	.	.	TRBJ2-7	TRBV12-3/TRBV12-4	TGTGCCAGCAGTTTGAAGGAGGCGGGGATGTACTTC	CASSLKEAGMYF
14	.	.	TRBJ1-4	TRBV27	TGTGCCAGCAGTTTACGGGGGGATTGGGGAAAACTGTTTTTT	CASSLRGDWGKLFF
20	TRBD2	.	TRBJ2-6	TRBV30	TGTGCCTGGAGTCAAGGGACTAGCGGGAGGGCGTATCCTGGGGCCAACGTCCTGACTTTC	CAWSQGTSGRAYPGANVLTF
16	TRBD2	.	TRBJ2-1	TRBV19	TGTGCCAGTAGTATCGAGCGGGGGGGTCTCTACAATGAGCAGTTCTTC	CASSIERGGLYNEQFF
15	.	.	TRBJ2-7	TRBV7-6	TGTGCCAGCAGCGTATCAGGGGTTAGCTCCTACGAGCAGTACTTC	CASSVSGVSSYEQYF
11	.	.	TRBJ1-2	TRBV19	TGTGCCAGTAACTCTAACTATGGCTACACCTTC	CASNSNYGYTF
15	.	.	TRBJ2-2	TRBV6-5	TGTGCCAGCAGTTTAGTCGCCTTCTCTACCGGGGAGCTGTTTTTT	CASSLVAFSTGELFF
14	.	.	TRBJ1-6	TRBV3-1/TRBV3-2	TGTGCCAGCAGCCAAGGTCCAGGTAATTCACCCCTCCACTTT	CASSQGPGNSPLHF
18	.	.	TRBJ2-2	TRBV5-5	TGTGCCAGCAGCTTTTTTGTAGGGGGAGACGCGAACACCGGGGAGCTGTTTTTT	CASSFFVGGDANTGELFF
14	TRBD2	.	TRBJ2-1	TRBV10-1	TGCGCCAGCAGTAGGACTAGCGGGAGTAATGAGCAGTTCTTC	CASSRTSGSNEQFF
15	TRBD1	.	TRBJ2-1	TRBV6-5	TGTGCCAGCAGCCTGACAGGGGGAGGAATCAATGAGCAGTTCTTC	CASSLTGGGINEQFF
18	TRBD1	.	TRBJ2-5	TRBV3-1/TRBV3-2	TGTGCCAGCAGCCAAGATCCGAAGGACAGGTATGACCAAGAGACCCAGTACTTC	CASSQDPKDRYDQETQYF
15	TRBD2	.	TRBJ2-3	TRBV3-1/TRBV3-2	TGTGCCAGCAGCCAAGGCCCCGGGACTACTAATACGCAGTATTTT	CASSQGPGTTNTQYF
11	.	once	TRBJ1-2	TRBV12-3/TRBV12-4	TGTGCCAGCAGTTTATCAGGGTCCTACACCTTC	CASSLSGSYTF
13	.	.	TRBJ2-1	TRBV6-6	TGTGCCAGCATGGGGCTCGTATACAATGAGCAGTTCTTC	CASMGLVYNEQFF
17	TRBD1	.	TRBJ1-2	TRBV14	TGTGCCAGCAGCCAAGAGCAGGGGGCGTATTTGGGCTATGGCTACACCTTC	CASSQEQGAYLGYGYTF
14	TRBD1	.	TRBJ1-1	TRBV28	TGTGCCAGCAGTAAACAGGGGGCGCCTAGTGAAGCTTTCTTT	CASSKQGAPSEAFF
16	TRBD2	.	TRBJ2-7	TRBV16	TGTGCCAGCTTTCGGACTAGCGGGGCGCCTTCCTACGAGCAGTACTTC	CASFRTSGAPSYEQYF
15	.	.	TRBJ1-1	TRBV10-1	TGCGCCAGCAGCAATGGGGGGGCGGGGAACACTGAAGCTTTCTTT	CASSNGGAGNTEAFF
15	.	.	TRBJ2-3	TRBV4-2	TGTGCCAGCAGCCGGACACGATCTAGCACAGATACGCAGTATTTT	CASSRTRSSTDTQYF
12	.	.	TRBJ1-4	TRBV29-1	TGCAGCGGATCTCTGGTAGGGGGAAAACTGTTTTTT	CSGSLVGGKLFF
15	.	.	TRBJ2-3	TRBV7-6	TGTGCCAGCAGCTGGCTAGGATCCGGCGCAGATACGCAGTATTTT	CASSWLGSGADTQYF
15	.	.	TRBJ2-5	TRBV18	TGTGCCAGCTCACCGGCATCTAGCGAGCAAGAGACCCAGTACTTC	CASSPASSEQETQYF
16	.	.	TRBJ2-3	TRBV3-1/TRBV3-2	TGTGCCAGCAGCCAAGGTCCGAACACCCAGGGTGGTACGCAGTATTTT	CASSQGPNTQGGTQYF
16	.	.	TRBJ2-1	TRBV18	TGTGCCAGCTCACCACTCCTAATAGGGGGGGCGGGTGAGCAGTTCTTC	CASSPLLIGGAGEQFF
14	TRBD1	.	TRBJ1-2	TRBV10-2	TGCGCCAGCAGTCTACAGGGGCTCGGCTATGGCTACACCTTC	CASSLQGLGYGYTF
15	.	.	TRBJ2-7	TRBV3-1/TRBV3-2	TGTGCCAGCAGCCGAAACGGGGGGCAGAGGAGCGAGCAGTACTTC	CASSRNGGQRSEQYF
15	TRBD1	.	TRBJ2-3	TRBV19	TGTGCCAGTAGTATCCCGGGACAGGGTGCGGATACGCAGTATTTT	CASSIPGQGADTQYF
13	.	.	TRBJ1-5	TRBV28	TGTGCCAGCAGTCCAAAATTCAATCAGCCCCAGCATTTT	CASSPKFNQPQHF
14	.	.	TRBJ1-1	TRBV4-1	TGCGCCAGCAGCGGAGGCATGATGAACACTGAAGCTTTCTTT	CASSGGMMNTEAFF
12	.	.	TRBJ1-1	TRBV30	TGTGCCTGGGAAACAGTGAACACTGAAGCTTTCTTT	CAWETVNTEAFF
16	.	.	TRBJ1-1	TRBV5-1	TGCGCCAGCAGCTTGGGGCAGGGGACTATGAACACTGAAGCTTTCTTT	CASSLGQGTMNTEAFF
12	.	.	TRBJ2-2	TRBV27	TGTGCCAGCAGTTTCGGTAGCGGGGAGCTGTTTTTT	CASSFGSGELFF
16	.	.	TRBJ2-7	TRBV28	TGTGCCAGCAGGGGGATTCTAAGCAAGAGGGAGGACGAGCAGTACTTC	CASRGILSKREDEQYF
17	.	.	TRBJ1-6	TRBV7-9	TGTGCCAGCAGCTTCTCGTTTCAGGGACACCGAGGATCACCCCTCCACTTT	CASSFSFQGHRGSPLHF
14	.	.	TRBJ1-6	TRBV11-2	TGTGCCAGCAGCTTCGTCCAGAAAGATTCACCCCTCCACTTT	CASSFVQKDSPLHF
14	.	.	TRBJ1-2	TRBV30	TGTGCCTGGTCAGGTTCGGTTGGCAACTATGGCTACACCTTC	CAWSGSVGNYGYTF
15	TRBD1	.	TRBJ2-1	TRBV5-6	TGTGCCAGCAGCTTACCGGGACAGGACGACAATGAGCAGTTCTTC	CASSLPGQDDNEQFF
12	.	.	TRBJ1-5	TRBV2	TGTGCCAGCGGGGCAGAGGTTCAGCCCCAGCATTTT	CASGAEVQPQHF
19	TRBD2	.	TRBJ2-1	TRBV7-3	TGTGCCAGCAGTCAACGCGGACTAGCGGGGGATGGTTCCTACAATGAGCAGTTCTTC	CASSQRGLAGDGSYNEQFF
15	TRBD2	.	TRBJ2-1	TRBV11-3	TGTGCCAGCAGCTTAGTAGCGGGGAGTTACAATGAGCAGTTCTTC	CASSLVAGSYNEQFF
14	.	once	TRBJ2-2	TRBV4-1	TGCGCCAGCAGCCGACAGGAGAACACCGGGGAGCTGTTTTTT	CASSRQENTGELFF
13	.	.	TRBJ2-5	TRBV5-1	TGCGCCAGCAGCTTACTCTGGTCAGAGACCCAGTACTTC	CASSLLWSETQYF
16	.	.	TRBJ1-1	TRBV5-8	TGTGCCAGCAGGCCCACCCACCGGACAGACCTCTTCGAAGCTTTCTTT	CASRPTHRTDLFEAFF
16	TRBD2	.	TRBJ2-2	TRBV5-5	TGTGCCAGCAGCTTGCGGCTAGCGGCCGCCGCCGGGGAGCTGTTTTTT	CASSLRLAAAAGELFF
15	TRBD2	.	TRBJ2-5	TRBV5-1	TGCGCCAGCAGCATGACTAGCGGCTATCAAGAGACCCAGTACTTC	CASSMTSGYQETQYF
16	.	.	TRBJ1-3	TRBV28	TGTGCCAGCAGTCCCCCCCGGGGGGCAGGTGGAAACACCATATATTTT	CASSPPRGAGGNTIYF
15	TRBD2	.	TRBJ2-2	TRBV5-1	TGCGCCAGCACTCAGCTGGGGGGGGACACCGGGGAGCTGTTTTTT	CASTQLGGDTGELFF